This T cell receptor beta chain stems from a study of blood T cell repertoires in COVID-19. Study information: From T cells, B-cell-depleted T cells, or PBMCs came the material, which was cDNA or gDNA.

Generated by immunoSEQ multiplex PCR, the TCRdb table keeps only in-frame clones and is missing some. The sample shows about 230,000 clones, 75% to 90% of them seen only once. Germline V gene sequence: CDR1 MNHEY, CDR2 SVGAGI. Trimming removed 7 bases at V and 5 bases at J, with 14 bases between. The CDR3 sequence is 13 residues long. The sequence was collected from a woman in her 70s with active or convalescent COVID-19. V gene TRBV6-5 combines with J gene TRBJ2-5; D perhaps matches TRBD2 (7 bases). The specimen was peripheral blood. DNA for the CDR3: TGTGCCAGCACCAAAGAGGGGGGGGAGACCCAGTACTTC. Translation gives CASTKEGGETQYF.